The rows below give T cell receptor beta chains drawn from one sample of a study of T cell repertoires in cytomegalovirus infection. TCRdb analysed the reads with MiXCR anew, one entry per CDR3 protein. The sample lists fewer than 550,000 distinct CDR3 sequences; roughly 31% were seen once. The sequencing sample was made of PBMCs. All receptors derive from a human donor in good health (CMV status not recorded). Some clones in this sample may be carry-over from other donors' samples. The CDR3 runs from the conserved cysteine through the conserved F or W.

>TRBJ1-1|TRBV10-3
CAIMGQGLTEAFF
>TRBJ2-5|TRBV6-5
CASSYSIGQETQSF
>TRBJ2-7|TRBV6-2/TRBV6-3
CASSSSGLGSYEQYF
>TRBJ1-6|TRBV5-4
CASSWGQGGNSPLHF
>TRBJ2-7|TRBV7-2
CASSLLNYEQYF
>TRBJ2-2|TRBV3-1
CASSQTGTANTGELFF
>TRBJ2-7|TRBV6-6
CASSASAEQYF
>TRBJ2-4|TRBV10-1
CASSTGLAKNIQYF
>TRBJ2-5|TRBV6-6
CASGTAQQETQYF
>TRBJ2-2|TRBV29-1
CSVAVGVANTGELFF
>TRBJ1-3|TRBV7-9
CASSPRPSPTSGNTIYF
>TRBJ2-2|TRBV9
CASSTFGTTNTGELFF
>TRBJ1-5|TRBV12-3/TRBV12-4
CASSLSRATQPQHF